This entry is about one TCR beta chain. This record comes from a study of blood T cell repertoires in COVID-19. V was clipped by 1 base and J by 2 bases; unmatched bases: 3. This CDR3 is built from 15 residues. Germline V gene sequence: CDR1 LGHNA, CDR2 YSLEER. The assay was immunoSEQ multiplex PCR, and TCRdb's table has in-frame clones only and misses some. Of 250,000 or so clones listed, about 80% are singletons. V and J are TRBV4-3 and TRBJ2-5, with 8 bases identical to TRBD2. The sequence came from a man aged 50 to 60 who had recovered from COVID-19. Sequencing input: PBMCs or T cells enriched from blood (not recorded which). The CDR3 region has the DNA TGCGCCAGCAGCCAAGTACTAGCGGATCAAGAGACCCAGTACTTC. Residues: CASSQVLADQETQYF.